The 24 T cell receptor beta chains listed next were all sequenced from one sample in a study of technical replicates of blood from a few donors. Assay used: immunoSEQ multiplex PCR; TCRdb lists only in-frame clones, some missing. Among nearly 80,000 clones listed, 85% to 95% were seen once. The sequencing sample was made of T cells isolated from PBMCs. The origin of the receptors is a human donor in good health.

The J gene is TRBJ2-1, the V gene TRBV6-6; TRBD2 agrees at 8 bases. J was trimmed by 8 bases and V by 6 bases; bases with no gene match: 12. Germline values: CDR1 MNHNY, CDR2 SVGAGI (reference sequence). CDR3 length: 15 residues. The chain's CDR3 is CASSPTGTSLHEQFF. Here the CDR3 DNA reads TGTGCCAGCAGCCCGACCGGGACTAGTCTGCATGAGCAGTTCTTC.

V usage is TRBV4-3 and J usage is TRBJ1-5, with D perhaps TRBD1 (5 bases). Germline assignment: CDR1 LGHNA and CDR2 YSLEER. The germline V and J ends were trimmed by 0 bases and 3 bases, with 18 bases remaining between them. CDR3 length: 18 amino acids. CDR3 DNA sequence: TGCGCCAGCAGCCAAGATCTAGGGCAGGGTCCCTTCAATCAGCCCCAGCATTTT. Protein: CASSQDLGQGPFNQPQHF.

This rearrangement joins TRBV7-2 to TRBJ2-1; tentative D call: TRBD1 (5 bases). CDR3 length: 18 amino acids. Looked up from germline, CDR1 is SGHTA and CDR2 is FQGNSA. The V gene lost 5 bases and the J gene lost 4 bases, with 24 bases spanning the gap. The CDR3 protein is CASSRDSPTGPLYNEQFF. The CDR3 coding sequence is TGTGCCAGCAGCCGCGATTCCCCCACAGGACCTCTATACAATGAGCAGTTCTTC.

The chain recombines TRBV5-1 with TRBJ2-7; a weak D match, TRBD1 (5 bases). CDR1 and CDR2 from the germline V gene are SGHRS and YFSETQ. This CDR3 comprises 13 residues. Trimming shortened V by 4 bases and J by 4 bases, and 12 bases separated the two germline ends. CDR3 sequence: CASSTSPGYEQYF. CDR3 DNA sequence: TGCGCCAGCAGCACCAGTCCAGGGTACGAGCAGTACTTC.

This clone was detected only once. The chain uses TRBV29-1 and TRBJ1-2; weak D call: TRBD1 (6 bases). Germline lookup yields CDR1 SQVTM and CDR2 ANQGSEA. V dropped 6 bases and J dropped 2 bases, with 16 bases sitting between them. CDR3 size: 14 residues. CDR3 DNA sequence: TGCAGCGTCCGCAACAGGGAACCGAACTATGGCTACACCTTC. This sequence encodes CSVRNREPNYGYTF.

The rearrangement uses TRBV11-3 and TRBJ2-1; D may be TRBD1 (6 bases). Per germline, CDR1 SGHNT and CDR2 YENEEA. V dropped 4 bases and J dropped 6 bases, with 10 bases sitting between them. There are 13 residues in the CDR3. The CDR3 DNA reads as TGTGCCAGCAGCTCCGGACAGAGCAATGAGCAGTTCTTC. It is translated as CASSSGQSNEQFF.

The CDR3 spells CASSSQGSSGNTIYF. The CDR3 bases are TGTGCCAGCAGCTCCCAGGGGAGCTCTGGAAACACCATATATTTT. This chain uses TRBV11-2 with TRBJ1-3, with D possibly TRBD1 on 6 matching bases. V lost 4 bases and J 0 bases, leaving 10 bases between the germline ends. The CDR3 is 15 amino acids. Germline CDR1 and CDR2: SGHAT and FQNNGV.

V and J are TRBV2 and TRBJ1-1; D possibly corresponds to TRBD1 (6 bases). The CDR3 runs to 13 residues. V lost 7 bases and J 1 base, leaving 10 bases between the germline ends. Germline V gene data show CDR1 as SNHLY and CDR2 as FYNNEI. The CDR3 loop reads CASTQQGNTEAFF. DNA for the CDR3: TGTGCCAGCACCCAACAGGGGAACACTGAAGCTTTCTTT.

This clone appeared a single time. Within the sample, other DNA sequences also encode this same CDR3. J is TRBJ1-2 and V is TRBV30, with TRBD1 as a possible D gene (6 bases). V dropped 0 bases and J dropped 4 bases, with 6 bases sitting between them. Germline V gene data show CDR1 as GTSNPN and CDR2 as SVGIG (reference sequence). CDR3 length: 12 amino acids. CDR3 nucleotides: TGTGCCTGGAGTGTAGGGGGCTATGGCTACACCTTC. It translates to CAWSVGGYGYTF.

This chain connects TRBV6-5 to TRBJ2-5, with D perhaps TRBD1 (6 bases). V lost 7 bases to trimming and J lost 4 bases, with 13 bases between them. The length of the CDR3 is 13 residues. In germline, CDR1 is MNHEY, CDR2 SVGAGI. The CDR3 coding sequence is TGTGCCAGCAAGACGACAGGAAGAGAGACCCAGTACTTC. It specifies CASKTTGRETQYF.

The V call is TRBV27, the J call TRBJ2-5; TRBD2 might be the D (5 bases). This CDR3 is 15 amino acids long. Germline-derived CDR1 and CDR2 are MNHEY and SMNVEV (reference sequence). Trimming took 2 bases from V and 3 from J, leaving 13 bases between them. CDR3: CASSLTVGEEETQYF. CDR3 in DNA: TGTGCCAGCAGTTTAACTGTGGGAGAGGAAGAGACCCAGTACTTC.

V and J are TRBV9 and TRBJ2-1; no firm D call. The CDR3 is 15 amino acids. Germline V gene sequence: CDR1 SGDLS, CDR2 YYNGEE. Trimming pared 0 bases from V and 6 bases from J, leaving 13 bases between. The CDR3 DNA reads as TGTGCCAGCAGCGTAGGAGGAGCCCCGGCCAATGAGCAGTTCTTC. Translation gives CASSVGGAPANEQFF. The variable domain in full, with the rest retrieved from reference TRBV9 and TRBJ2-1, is DSGVTQTPKHLITATGQRVTLRCSPRSGDLSVYWYQQSLDQGLQFLIQYYNGEERAKGNILERFSAQQFPDLHSELNLSSLELGDSALYFCASSVGGAPANEQFFGPGTRLTVL.

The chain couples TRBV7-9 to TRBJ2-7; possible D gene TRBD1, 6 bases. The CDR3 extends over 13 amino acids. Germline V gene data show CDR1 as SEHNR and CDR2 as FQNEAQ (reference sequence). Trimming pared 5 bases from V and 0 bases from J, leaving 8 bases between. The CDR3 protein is CASSRDNSYEQYF. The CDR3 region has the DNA TGTGCCAGCAGCCGGGACAACTCCTACGAGCAGTACTTC.

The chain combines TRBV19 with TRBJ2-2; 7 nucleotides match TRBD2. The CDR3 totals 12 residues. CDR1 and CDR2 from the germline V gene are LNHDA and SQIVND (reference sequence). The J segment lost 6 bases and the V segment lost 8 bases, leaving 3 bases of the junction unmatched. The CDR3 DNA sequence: TGTGCCAGTCTGGGGGGGGCCGGGGAGCTGTTTTTT. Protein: CASLGGAGELFF. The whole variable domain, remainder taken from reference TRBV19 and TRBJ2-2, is DGGITQSPKYLFRKEGQNVTLSCEQNLNHDAMYWYRQDPGQGLRLIYYSQIVNDFQKGDIAEGYSVSREKKESFPLTVTSAQKNPTAFYLCASLGGAGELFFGEGSRLTVL.

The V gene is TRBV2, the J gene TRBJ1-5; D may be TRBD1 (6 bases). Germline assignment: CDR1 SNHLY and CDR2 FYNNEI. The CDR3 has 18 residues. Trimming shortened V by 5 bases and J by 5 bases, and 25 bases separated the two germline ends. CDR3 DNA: TGTGCCAGCAGTCTTTTCTTCTCTGAGGCAGGGGCGGATCAGCCCCAGCATTTT. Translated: CASSLFFSEAGADQPQHF.

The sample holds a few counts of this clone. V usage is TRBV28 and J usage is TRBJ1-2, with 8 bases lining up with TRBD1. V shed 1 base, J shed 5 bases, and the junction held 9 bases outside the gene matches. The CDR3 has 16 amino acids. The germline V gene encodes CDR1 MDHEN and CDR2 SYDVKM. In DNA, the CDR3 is TGTGCCAGCAGTTTATTCCCGGGACAGGATTTTTATGGCTACACCTTC. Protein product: CASSLFPGQDFYGYTF.

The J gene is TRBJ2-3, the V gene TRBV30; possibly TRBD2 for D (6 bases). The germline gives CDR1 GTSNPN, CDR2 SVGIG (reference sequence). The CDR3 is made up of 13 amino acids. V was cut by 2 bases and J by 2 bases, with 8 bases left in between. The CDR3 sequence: CAWSREHTDTQYF. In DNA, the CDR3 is TGTGCCTGGAGTCGGGAGCACACAGATACGCAGTATTTT.

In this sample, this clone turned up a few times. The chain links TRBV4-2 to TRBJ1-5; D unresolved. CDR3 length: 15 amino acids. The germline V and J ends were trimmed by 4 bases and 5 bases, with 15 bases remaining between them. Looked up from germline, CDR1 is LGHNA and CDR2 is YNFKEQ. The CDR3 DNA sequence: TGTGCCAGCAGCCGCGACAATGGGCCGGATCAGCCCCAGCATTTT. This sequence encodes CASSRDNGPDQPQHF.

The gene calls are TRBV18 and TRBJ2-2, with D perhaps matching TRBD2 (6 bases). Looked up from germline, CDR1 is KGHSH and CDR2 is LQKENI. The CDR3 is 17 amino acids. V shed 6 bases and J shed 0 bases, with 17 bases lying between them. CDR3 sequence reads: CASSRLGTLSNTGELFF. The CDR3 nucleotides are TGTGCCAGCTCCCGGTTAGGGACTTTATCGAACACCGGGGAGCTGTTTTTT.

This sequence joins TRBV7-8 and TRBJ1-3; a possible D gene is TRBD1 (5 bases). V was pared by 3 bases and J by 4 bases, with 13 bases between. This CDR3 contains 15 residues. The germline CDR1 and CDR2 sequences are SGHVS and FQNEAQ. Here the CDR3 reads CASSFLGAQGNTIYF. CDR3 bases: TGTGCCAGCAGCTTTCTAGGGGCGCAGGGAAACACCATATATTTT.

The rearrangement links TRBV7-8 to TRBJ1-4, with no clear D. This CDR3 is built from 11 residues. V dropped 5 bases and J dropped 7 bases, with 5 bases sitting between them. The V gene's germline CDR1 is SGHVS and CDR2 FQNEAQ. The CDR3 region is CASSDSEKLFF. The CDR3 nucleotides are TGTGCCAGCAGCGACTCTGAAAAACTGTTTTTT.

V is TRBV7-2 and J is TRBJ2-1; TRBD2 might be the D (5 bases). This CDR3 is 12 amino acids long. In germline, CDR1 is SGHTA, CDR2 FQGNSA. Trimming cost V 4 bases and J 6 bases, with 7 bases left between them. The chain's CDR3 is CASSSTSNEQFF. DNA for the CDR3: TGTGCCAGCAGCTCTACTAGCAATGAGCAGTTCTTC.

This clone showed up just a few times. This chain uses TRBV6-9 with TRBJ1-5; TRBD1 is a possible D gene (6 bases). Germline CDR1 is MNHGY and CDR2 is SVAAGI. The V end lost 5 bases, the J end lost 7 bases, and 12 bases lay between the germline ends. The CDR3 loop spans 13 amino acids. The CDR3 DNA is TGTGCCAGCAGTACACAGGGTCCGCAGCCCCAGCATTTT. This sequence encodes CASSTQGPQPQHF.

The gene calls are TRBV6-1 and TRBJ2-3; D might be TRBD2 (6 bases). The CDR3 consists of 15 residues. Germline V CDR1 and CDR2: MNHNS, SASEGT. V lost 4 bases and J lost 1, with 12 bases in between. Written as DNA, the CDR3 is TGTGCCAGCAGTGGACGGGGAGGCGGCACAGATACGCAGTATTTT. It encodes CASSGRGGGTDTQYF.